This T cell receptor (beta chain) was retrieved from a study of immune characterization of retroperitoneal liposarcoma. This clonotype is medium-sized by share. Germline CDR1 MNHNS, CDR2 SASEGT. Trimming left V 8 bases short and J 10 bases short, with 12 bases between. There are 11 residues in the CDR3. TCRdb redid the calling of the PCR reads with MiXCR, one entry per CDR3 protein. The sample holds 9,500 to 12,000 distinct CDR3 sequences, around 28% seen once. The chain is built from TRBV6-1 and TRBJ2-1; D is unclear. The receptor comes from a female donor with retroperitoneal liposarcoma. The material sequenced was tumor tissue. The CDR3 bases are TGTGCCAGCTCAGTAGTCTACGAGCAGTTCTTC. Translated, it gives CASSVVYEQFF.